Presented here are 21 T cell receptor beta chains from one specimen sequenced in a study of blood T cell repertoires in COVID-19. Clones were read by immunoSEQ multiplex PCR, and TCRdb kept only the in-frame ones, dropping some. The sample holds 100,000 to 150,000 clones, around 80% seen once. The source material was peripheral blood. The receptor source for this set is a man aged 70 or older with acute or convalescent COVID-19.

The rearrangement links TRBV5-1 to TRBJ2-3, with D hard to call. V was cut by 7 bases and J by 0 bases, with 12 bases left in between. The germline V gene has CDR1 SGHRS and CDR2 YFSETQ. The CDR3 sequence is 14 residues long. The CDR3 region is CASRTWSSTDTQYF. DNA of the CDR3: TGCGCCAGCCGCACTTGGTCTAGCACAGATACGCAGTATTTT.

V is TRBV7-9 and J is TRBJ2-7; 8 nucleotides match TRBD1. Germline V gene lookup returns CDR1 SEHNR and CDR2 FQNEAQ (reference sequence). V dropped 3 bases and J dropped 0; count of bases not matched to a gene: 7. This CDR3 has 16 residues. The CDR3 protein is CASSLEGQESSYEQYF. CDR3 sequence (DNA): TGTGCCAGCAGCTTGGAGGGACAGGAGAGCTCCTACGAGCAGTACTTC.

Written as DNA, the CDR3 is TGTGCCAGCAGCACCGGGACAAACTACGAGCAGTACTTC. Protein: CASSTGTNYEQYF. The chain uses TRBV5-6 and TRBJ2-7, with TRBD1 as a possible D gene (6 bases). CDR1 and CDR2 from the germline V gene are SGHDT and YYEEEE. The CDR3 contains 13 residues. Trimming took 4 bases from V and 3 from J, leaving 11 bases between them.

This chain's CDR3 is CASSVDARSTDTQYF. The CDR3 DNA is TGTGCCAGCAGCGTAGATGCTAGATCGACAGATACGCAGTATTTT. This rearrangement joins TRBV9 to TRBJ2-3; D uncertain. In germline, CDR1 is SGDLS, CDR2 YYNGEE. The CDR3 extends over 15 amino acids. V dropped 0 bases and J dropped 3 bases, with 11 bases sitting between them.

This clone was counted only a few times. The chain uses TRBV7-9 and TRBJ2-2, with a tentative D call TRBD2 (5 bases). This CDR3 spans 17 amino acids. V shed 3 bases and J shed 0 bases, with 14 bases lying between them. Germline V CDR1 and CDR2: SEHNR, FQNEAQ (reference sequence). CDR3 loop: CASSFAAMRANTGELFF. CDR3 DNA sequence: TGTGCCAGCAGCTTTGCGGCGATGCGGGCGAACACCGGGGAGCTGTTTTTT.

The CDR3 region has the DNA TGTGCCAGCAGCTTAGTGGAGAGGGGGTCACGGGGCTACACCTTC. This sequence encodes CASSLVERGSRGYTF. The chain is built from TRBV11-2 and TRBJ1-2, with a tentative D call TRBD1 (6 bases). Trimming shortened V by 1 base and J by 8 bases, and 17 bases separated the two germline ends. CDR3 length: 15 residues. From germline, CDR1 is SGHAT and CDR2 FQNNGV. Using reference TRBV11-2 and TRBJ1-2 for the parts outside the CDR3, the full variable domain is EAGVAQSPRYKIIEKRQSVAFWCNPISGHATLYWYQQILGQGPKLLIQFQNNGVVDDSQLPKDRFSAERLKGVDSTLKIQPAKLEDSAVYLCASSLVERGSRGYTFGSGTRLTVV.

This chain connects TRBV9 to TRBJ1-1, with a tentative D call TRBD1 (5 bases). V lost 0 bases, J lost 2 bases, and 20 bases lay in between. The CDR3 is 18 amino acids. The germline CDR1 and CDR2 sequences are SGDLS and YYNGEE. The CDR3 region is CASSVGNPGIGSNTEAFF. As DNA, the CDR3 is TGTGCCAGCAGCGTAGGTAACCCAGGGATAGGCTCCAACACTGAAGCTTTCTTT.

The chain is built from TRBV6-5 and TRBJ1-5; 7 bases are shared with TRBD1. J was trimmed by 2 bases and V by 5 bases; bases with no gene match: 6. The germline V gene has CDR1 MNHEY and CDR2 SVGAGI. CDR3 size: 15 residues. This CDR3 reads CASSTRQGRNQPQHF. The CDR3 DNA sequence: TGTGCCAGCAGTACGCGACAGGGACGCAATCAGCCCCAGCATTTT.

In DNA form, the CDR3 reads TGTGCCATCAGTGAGTCGTACGGGGGCAGGGGGAGCACTGAAGCTTTCTTT. It is translated as CAISESYGGRGSTEAFF. The gene calls are TRBV10-3 and TRBJ1-1; 7 bases are a match to TRBD1. Trimming at V came to 0 bases and at J to 4 bases, leaving 11 bases not matched to a gene. Germline loops: CDR1 ENHRY, CDR2 SYGVKD. The CDR3 loop spans 17 amino acids.

The CDR3 reads CASSLAPRQVYDRSRRGLIAFF. CDR3 nucleotides: TGTGCCAGCAGCTTAGCCCCACGGCAGGTTTACGACAGGTCGAGGAGAGGACTGATCGCTTTCTTT. J is TRBJ1-1 and V is TRBV7-6; D is possibly TRBD1 (6 bases). Germline V gives CDR1 SGHVS, CDR2 FNYEAQ. V gave up 0 bases and J gave up 11 bases, with 40 bases separating them. The CDR3 has 22 residues.

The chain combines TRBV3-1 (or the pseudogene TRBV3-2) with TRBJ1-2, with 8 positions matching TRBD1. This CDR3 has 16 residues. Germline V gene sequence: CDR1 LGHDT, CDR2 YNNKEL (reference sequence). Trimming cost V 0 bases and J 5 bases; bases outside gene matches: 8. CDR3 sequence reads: CASSQDRDRRIYGYTF. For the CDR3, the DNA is TGTGCCAGCAGCCAAGACCGGGACAGGCGAATATATGGCTACACCTTC.

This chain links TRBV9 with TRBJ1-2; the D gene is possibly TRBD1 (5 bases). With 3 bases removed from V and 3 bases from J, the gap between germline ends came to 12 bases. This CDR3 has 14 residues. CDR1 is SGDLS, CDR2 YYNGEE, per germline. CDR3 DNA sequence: TGTGCCAGCAGCGGGCCAGGGTGGGACTATGGCTACACCTTC. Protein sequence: CASSGPGWDYGYTF.

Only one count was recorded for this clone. The CDR3 DNA sequence: TGTGCTAGTGGACGCGGGACAGTAAATAATTCACCCCTCCACTTT. Protein: CASGRGTVNNSPLHF. The chain carries TRBV12-5 and TRBJ1-6; 7 bases match TRBD1. The V gene end was trimmed by 6 bases and the J gene end by 5 bases; junction bases not matched to a gene: 7. CDR3 size: 15 residues. Germline-derived CDR1 and CDR2 are LGHNT and FRNRAP.

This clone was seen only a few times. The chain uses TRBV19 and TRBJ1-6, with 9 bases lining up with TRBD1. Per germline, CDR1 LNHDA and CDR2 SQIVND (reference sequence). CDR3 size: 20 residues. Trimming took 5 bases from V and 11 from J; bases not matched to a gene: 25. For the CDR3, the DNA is TGTGCCAGTAGTCGCTCGGGACAGGGAAGGGCCGACTTTCTGAGGGCACCCCTCCACTTT. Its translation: CASSRSGQGRADFLRAPLHF. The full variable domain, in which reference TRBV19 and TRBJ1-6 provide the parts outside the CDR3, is DGGITQSPKYLFRKEGQNVTLSCEQNLNHDAMYWYRQDPGQGLRLIYYSQIVNDFQKGDIAEGYSVSREKKESFPLTVTSAQKNPTAFYLCASSRSGQGRADFLRAPLHFGNGTRLTVT.

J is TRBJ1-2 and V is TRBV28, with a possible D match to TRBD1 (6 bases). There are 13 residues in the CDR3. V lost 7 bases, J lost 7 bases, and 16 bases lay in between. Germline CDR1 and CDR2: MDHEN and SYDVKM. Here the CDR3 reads CASTLGGARGYTF. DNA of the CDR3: TGTGCCAGCACCCTCGGGGGGGCGCGTGGCTACACCTTC.

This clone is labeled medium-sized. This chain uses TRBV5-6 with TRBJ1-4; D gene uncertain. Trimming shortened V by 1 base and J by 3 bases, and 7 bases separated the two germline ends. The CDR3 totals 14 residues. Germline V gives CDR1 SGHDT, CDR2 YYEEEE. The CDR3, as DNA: TGTGCCAGCAGCTTGCTGGGAGCTAATGAAAAACTGTTTTTT. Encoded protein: CASSLLGANEKLFF.

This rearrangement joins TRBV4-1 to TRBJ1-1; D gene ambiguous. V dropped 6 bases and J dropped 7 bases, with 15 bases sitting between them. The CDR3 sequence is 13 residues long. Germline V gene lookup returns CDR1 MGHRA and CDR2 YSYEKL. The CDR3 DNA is TGCGCCAGCAGGCGGGATCCCCAAGGTGAAGCTTTCTTT. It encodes CASRRDPQGEAFF.

As DNA, the CDR3 is TGTGCCAGCAGTGAAGCGAGCGGACAGGGAAGTAACTATGGCTACACCTTC. Its translation is CASSEASGQGSNYGYTF. The chain joins TRBV6-1 to TRBJ1-2; TRBD1 matches 8 bases. Germline CDR1 reads MNHNS; CDR2 reads SASEGT. Trimming removed 0 bases from V and 1 base from J; junction bases left unmatched: 7. The length of the CDR3 is 17 residues.

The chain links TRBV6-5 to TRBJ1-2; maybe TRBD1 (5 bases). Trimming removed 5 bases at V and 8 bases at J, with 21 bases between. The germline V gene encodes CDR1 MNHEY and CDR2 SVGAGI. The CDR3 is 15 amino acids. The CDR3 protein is CASSTGGRIPGGYTF. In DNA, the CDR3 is TGTGCCAGCAGTACGGGGGGGAGGATCCCTGGCGGCTACACCTTC.

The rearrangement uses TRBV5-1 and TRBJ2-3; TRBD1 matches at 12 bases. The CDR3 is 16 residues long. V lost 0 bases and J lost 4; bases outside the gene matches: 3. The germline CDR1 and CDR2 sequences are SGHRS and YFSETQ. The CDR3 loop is CASSLAGDRGPDTQYF. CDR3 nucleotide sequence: TGCGCCAGCAGCTTGGCAGGGGACAGGGGGCCAGATACGCAGTATTTT.

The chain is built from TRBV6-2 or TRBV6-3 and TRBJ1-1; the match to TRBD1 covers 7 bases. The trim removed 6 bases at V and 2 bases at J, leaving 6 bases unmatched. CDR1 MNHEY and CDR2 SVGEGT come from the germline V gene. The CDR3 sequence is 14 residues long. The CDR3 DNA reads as TGTGCCAGCAGATACCGACAGGGTAACACTGAAGCTTTCTTT. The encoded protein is CASRYRQGNTEAFF.